One and the same sample provided the 14 T cell receptor beta chains below, sequenced in a study of blood T cell repertoires in COVID-19. TCRdb's copy holds only in-frame clones and misses some; the assay was immunoSEQ multiplex PCR. The repertoire has roughly 140,000 clones, approximately 80% of them found once; the top ten carry 7.5% to 9.5%. The sample comprised peripheral blood. These receptor sequences come from a human donor with acute or convalescent COVID-19. The donor label of this sample is uncertain.

The chain recombines TRBV5-1 with TRBJ1-2; TRBD1 matches at 7 bases. This CDR3 region has 15 residues. With 0 bases clipped from V and 5 bases from J, the junction kept 7 bases outside the gene matches. Per the germline V gene, CDR1 is SGHRS and CDR2 is YFSETQ. CDR3 in DNA: TGCGCCAGCAGCTTGGATTACAGGGGAAAGTATGGCTACACCTTC. Protein product: CASSLDYRGKYGYTF.

The chain recombines TRBV7-9 with TRBJ1-6, with no clear D. The CDR3 has 13 residues. Germline CDR1 and CDR2: SEHNR and FQNEAQ (reference sequence). V shed 5 bases and J shed 7 bases, with 9 bases lying between them. This CDR3 is CASSLGGNSPLHF. As DNA, the CDR3 is TGTGCCAGCAGCCTTGGCGGGAATTCACCCCTCCACTTT.

The chain joins TRBV19 to TRBJ1-1; D is perhaps TRBD1 (5 bases). The V and J ends lost 7 bases and 0 bases respectively, with 9 bases between them. Germline lookup yields CDR1 LNHDA and CDR2 SQIVND (reference sequence). The CDR3 is 13 amino acids. CDR3 region: CASTGRVNTEAFF. As DNA, the CDR3 is TGTGCCAGTACAGGCAGGGTGAACACTGAAGCTTTCTTT.

The sample holds one count of this clone. The chain combines TRBV5-4 with TRBJ2-3; D might be TRBD2 (6 bases). V lost 4 bases and J lost 3, with 24 bases in between. CDR1 is SGHNT and CDR2 is YYREEE in the germline V gene (reference sequence). The CDR3 loop spans 18 amino acids. CDR3 DNA: TGTGCCAGCAGCGCCTTAGGCGGGGCCCTCTCTAAGACAGATACGCAGTATTTT. Translation: CASSALGGALSKTDTQYF.

The V and J genes are TRBV19 and TRBJ2-1, with D maybe TRBD2 (6 bases). The CDR3 loop spans 17 amino acids. Germline CDR1 and CDR2: LNHDA and SQIVND (reference sequence). The V end lost 1 base, the J end lost 0 bases, and 13 bases lay between the germline ends. The CDR3 nucleotides are TGTGCCAGTAGTATAGCGGGGGTAATGAGCTCCTACAATGAGCAGTTCTTC. Translation gives CASSIAGVMSSYNEQFF.

This chain uses TRBV5-1 with TRBJ1-2; maybe TRBD1 (6 bases). Germline values: CDR1 SGHRS, CDR2 YFSETQ. Trimming left V 2 bases short and J 4 bases short, with 12 bases between. The CDR3 has 14 residues. CDR3 sequence: CASSLGGVGYGYTF. In DNA, the CDR3 is TGCGCCAGCAGCTTAGGGGGAGTAGGCTATGGCTACACCTTC.

The chain recombines TRBV10-2 with TRBJ1-5; D call uncertain. The CDR3 is made up of 13 amino acids. CDR1 is WSHSY, CDR2 SAAADI, per germline. Between the trimmed V and J ends, which lost 1 base and 8 bases, there was a span of 9 bases. The DNA for the CDR3 is TGCGCCAGCAGTGAGTGGTCTGCAGAGCCCCAGCATTTT. Amino acid sequence: CASSEWSAEPQHF.

This rearrangement joins TRBV12-5 to TRBJ2-1; D gene uncertain. Germline V CDR1 and CDR2: LGHNT, FRNRAP. V gave up 0 bases and J gave up 7 bases, with 10 bases separating them. This CDR3 has 14 residues. The CDR3 DNA is TGTGCTAGTGGTTTGGTGTCCCGCGCGAATGAGCAGTTCTTC. Residues: CASGLVSRANEQFF.

J is TRBJ1-2 and V is TRBV10-2; TRBD1 matches 11 bases. The CDR3 is 15 residues long. Germline V CDR1 and CDR2: WSHSY, SAAADI. The V and J ends lost 6 bases and 4 bases, in that order; junction bases with no gene match: 7. The CDR3 here is CASRPGDRGAYGYTF. CDR3 nucleotides: TGCGCCAGCAGACCAGGGGACAGGGGGGCCTATGGCTACACCTTC.

The J gene is TRBJ2-5, the V gene TRBV28; 7 bases align to TRBD2. The V gene end was trimmed by 4 bases and the J gene end by 4 bases; junction bases not matched to a gene: 9. Germline lookup yields CDR1 MDHEN and CDR2 SYDVKM. There are 15 residues in the CDR3. In nucleotides, the CDR3 is TGTGCCAGCAGTTCCCCCGGGACTAAGAGAGAGACCCAGTACTTC. This encodes CASSSPGTKRETQYF.

This rearrangement joins TRBV6-5 to TRBJ1-2; D unclear. V was shortened by 11 bases and J by 0 bases, with 16 bases between the two germline ends. This CDR3 has 14 residues. Per the germline V gene, CDR1 is MNHEY and CDR2 is SVGAGI. The CDR3 spells CASTEGSTNYGYTF. Here the CDR3 DNA reads TGTGCCTCCACGGAGGGATCTACTAACTATGGCTACACCTTC.

V and J are TRBV11-2 and TRBJ1-2; a weak D match, TRBD1 (5 bases). Trimming stripped 1 base from V and 8 bases from J, with 11 bases between. Germline values: CDR1 SGHAT, CDR2 FQNNGV. This CDR3 is built from 13 residues. CDR3 amino acids: CASSLVAGKGYTF. CDR3 coding DNA: TGTGCCAGCAGCTTAGTAGCAGGGAAAGGCTACACCTTC.

This sequence joins TRBV15 and TRBJ1-2; D is possibly TRBD1 (6 bases). The CDR3 is made up of 14 amino acids. V lost 5 bases to trimming and J lost 2 bases, with 12 bases between them. Per the germline V gene, CDR1 is LNHNV and CDR2 is YYDKDF (reference sequence). The chain's CDR3 is CATSLGGQNYGYTF. CDR3 in DNA: TGTGCCACCAGCCTCGGTGGACAGAACTATGGCTACACCTTC.

The chain has TRBV19 and TRBJ1-2; maybe TRBD1 (6 bases). The CDR3 loop spans 16 amino acids. Germline CDR1 LNHDA, CDR2 SQIVND (reference sequence). Between the trimmed V and J ends, which lost 2 bases and 7 bases, there was a span of 20 bases. The CDR3 sequence is CASSIKGDLTLGGYTF. CDR3 bases: TGTGCCAGTAGTATAAAGGGGGATCTAACCCTGGGTGGCTACACCTTC.